The 32 T cell receptor beta chains given below trace back to one sample, sequenced in a study of T cell responses to AZD1222 COVID-19 vaccine. Assay used: immunoSEQ multiplex PCR; TCRdb lists only in-frame clones, some missing. In the table there are some 91,000 clones, approximately 94% of which are singletons. The sample in question was peripheral blood, obtained on day 0 of AZD1222 vaccination. The receptors come from an adult in good health.

V and J are TRBV7-9 and TRBJ1-5; D call uncertain. This CDR3 contains 15 residues. The germline V and J ends were trimmed by 1 base and 1 base, with 8 bases remaining between them. Germline loops: CDR1 SEHNR, CDR2 FQNEAQ (reference sequence). CDR3 loop: CASSLGRSSNQPQHF. CDR3 nucleotide sequence: TGTGCCAGCAGCTTAGGGCGGTCGAGCAATCAGCCCCAGCATTTT.

This clone is classed as medium-sized. This chain joins TRBV14 and TRBJ2-7, with TRBD1 as a possible D gene (6 bases). CDR1 SGHDN and CDR2 FVKESK come from the germline V gene. Trimming took 3 bases from V and 2 from J, leaving 11 bases between them. This CDR3 spans 14 amino acids. The CDR3 spells CASSHNRAAYEQYF. DNA for the CDR3: TGTGCCAGCAGCCATAACAGGGCCGCCTACGAGCAGTACTTC.

The V call is TRBV4-1, the J call TRBJ2-7; 7 nucleotides line up with TRBD1. The ends lost 1 base at V and 2 bases at J; junction bases unmatched: 8. CDR3 size: 16 residues. Germline assignment: CDR1 MGHRA and CDR2 YSYEKL. The CDR3 loop is CASSQVRGSLTYEQYF. The DNA of the CDR3 is TGCGCCAGCAGCCAAGTCAGGGGGTCCCTAACCTACGAGCAGTACTTC.

The chain recombines TRBV4-1 with TRBJ1-3; 7 bases fit TRBD1. Germline V gene lookup returns CDR1 MGHRA and CDR2 YSYEKL. With 3 bases clipped from V and 1 base from J, the junction kept 9 bases outside the gene matches. The CDR3 extends over 17 amino acids. In DNA, the CDR3 is TGCGCCAGCAGCCAGGGGCGACAGGGTCGTTCTGGAAACACCATATATTTT. Protein: CASSQGRQGRSGNTIYF.

The rearrangement uses TRBV7-9 and TRBJ2-3; 11 bases agree with TRBD2. Germline CDR1 and CDR2: SEHNR and FQNEAQ (reference sequence). CDR3 length: 15 residues. Trimming took 5 bases from V and 4 from J; bases not matched to a gene: 5. This CDR3 reads CASSPGLADPDTQYF. CDR3 in DNA: TGTGCCAGCAGCCCGGGACTAGCGGATCCAGATACGCAGTATTTT.

This sequence joins TRBV29-1 and TRBJ2-7, with D possibly matching TRBD1 (5 bases). The CDR3 is made up of 13 amino acids. Trimming took off 4 bases at V and 1 base at J, with 11 bases between the two ends. CDR1 is SQVTM and CDR2 is ANQGSEA in the germline V gene. The CDR3 DNA follows: TGCAGCGTTGGGGCAGGGCTTTCCTACGAGCAGTACTTC. It yields the protein CSVGAGLSYEQYF.

The chain recombines TRBV4-3 with TRBJ1-1; no firm D call. Germline V lookup: CDR1 LGHNA, CDR2 YSLEER. Trimming cost V 0 bases and J 1 base, with 6 bases left between them. The length of the CDR3 is 14 residues. In DNA form, the CDR3 reads TGCGCCAGCAGCCAAGATCGAGGGAACACTGAAGCTTTCTTT. Amino acid sequence: CASSQDRGNTEAFF.

This chain links TRBV7-2 with TRBJ1-6, with a weak D call TRBD1 (5 bases). This CDR3 comprises 15 residues. The V gene lost 4 bases and the J gene lost 8 bases, with 15 bases spanning the gap. Germline loops: CDR1 SGHTA, CDR2 FQGNSA. CDR3 nucleotides: TGTGCCAGCAGCTCGAGACAGCTTGGGCATTCACCCCTCCACTTT. This gives the protein CASSSRQLGHSPLHF.

The V and J genes are TRBV6-5 and TRBJ1-5; weak D call: TRBD1 (6 bases). Trimming left V 7 bases short and J 4 bases short, with 17 bases between. CDR1 and CDR2 from the germline V gene are MNHEY and SVGAGI. CDR3 size: 15 residues. The CDR3 spells CASNPGGTLNQPQHF. The CDR3 region has the DNA TGTGCCAGCAACCCTGGGGGGACACTTAATCAGCCCCAGCATTTT.

The chain couples TRBV6-2 or TRBV6-3 to TRBJ1-1; D is ambiguous. Between the trimmed V and J ends, which lost 4 bases and 2 bases, there was a span of 8 bases. This CDR3 region has 13 residues. CDR1 MNHEY and CDR2 SVGEGT come from the germline V gene. CDR3 DNA sequence: TGTGCCAGCAGTTTCCGTATTAACACTGAAGCTTTCTTT. It specifies CASSFRINTEAFF.

This chain uses TRBV5-6 with TRBJ2-2; no clear D gene. The CDR3 covers 14 residues. The germline gives CDR1 SGHDT, CDR2 YYEEEE. Trimming took off 0 bases at V and 1 base at J, with 4 bases between the two ends. The CDR3 coding sequence is TGTGCCAGCAGCTTGGGGCTGAACACCGGGGAGCTGTTTTTT. Encoded protein: CASSLGLNTGELFF. Full variable domain (outside the CDR3, taken from reference TRBV5-6 and TRBJ2-2): DAGVTQSPTHLIKTRGQQVTLRCSPKSGHDTVSWYQQALGQGPQFIFQYYEEEERQRGNFPDRFSGHQFPNYSSELNVNALLLGDSALYLCASSLGLNTGELFFGEGSRLTVL.

The chain couples TRBV19 to TRBJ1-5, with no clear D. The germline CDR1 and CDR2 sequences are LNHDA and SQIVND (reference sequence). The CDR3 contains 15 residues. Trimming stripped 6 bases from V and 0 bases from J, with 12 bases between. For the CDR3, the DNA is TGTGCCAGTAGGCTCACTGGGGATAGCAATCAGCCCCAGCATTTT. Translating it yields CASRLTGDSNQPQHF.

The rearrangement uses TRBV7-9 and TRBJ1-2, with 10 nucleotides matching TRBD1. The germline V gene has CDR1 SEHNR and CDR2 FQNEAQ (reference sequence). There are 16 residues in the CDR3. Losses at the gene ends were 1 base for V and 6 bases for J; bases not matched to a gene: 8. In DNA, the CDR3 is TGTGCCAGCAGCTTAGTCATCGGACAGGGGGAGGATGGCTACACCTTC. Encoded protein: CASSLVIGQGEDGYTF. Full variable domain (missing parts from reference TRBV7-9 and TRBJ1-2): DTGVSQNPRHKITKRGQNVTFRCDPISEHNRLYWYRQTLGQGPEFLTYFQNEAQLEKSRLLSDRFSAERPKGSFSTLEIQRTEQGDSAMYLCASSLVIGQGEDGYTFGSGTRLTVV.

The chain has TRBV19 and TRBJ1-1, with a possible D match to TRBD1 (6 bases). CDR1 is LNHDA, CDR2 SQIVND, per germline (reference sequence). With 9 bases removed from V and 9 bases from J, the gap between germline ends came to 20 bases. The CDR3 length is 13 residues. The CDR3 region has the DNA TGTGCCAGCGCAGCCGACAGGTCCTTGAAAGCTTTCTTT. This encodes CASAADRSLKAFF.

CDR3 region: CASSPTRTALGFF. Written as DNA, the CDR3 is TGTGCCAGTAGTCCGACTCGGACGGCTCTCGGCTTCTTT. The chain employs TRBV19 and TRBJ1-1; no firm D call. V was pared by 5 bases and J by 14 bases, with 21 bases between. Germline V lookup: CDR1 LNHDA, CDR2 SQIVND (reference sequence). This CDR3 spans 13 amino acids.

The genes are TRBV7-8 and TRBJ1-4; 9 nucleotides agree with TRBD1. CDR1 and CDR2 from the germline V gene are SGHVS and FQNEAQ. The CDR3 spans 16 residues. V shed 5 bases, J shed 3 bases, and the junction held 7 bases outside the gene matches. The CDR3 region has the DNA TGTGCCAGCAGCCACATTAACAGGGGGCCTAATGAAAAACTGTTTTTT. It specifies CASSHINRGPNEKLFF. Variable domain in full (rest from reference TRBV7-8 and TRBJ1-4): GAGVSQSPRYKVAKRGQDVALRCDPISGHVSLFWYQQALGQGPEFLTYFQNEAQLDKSGLPSDRFFAERPEGSVSTLKIQRTQQEDSAVYLCASSHINRGPNEKLFFGSGTQLSVL.

The chain carries TRBV6-5 and TRBJ2-7; 9 nucleotides agree with TRBD1. The germline CDR1 and CDR2 sequences are MNHEY and SVGAGI. The CDR3 has 14 residues. The J segment lost 3 bases and the V segment lost 5 bases, leaving 5 bases of the junction unmatched. The CDR3 loop reads CASSKQGAVYEQYF. DNA for the CDR3: TGTGCCAGCAGTAAACAGGGGGCGGTCTACGAGCAGTACTTC.

V gene TRBV7-3 combines with J gene TRBJ2-4, with D uncertain. CDR1 is SGHTA, CDR2 FQGTGA, per germline. The V end was cut by 7 bases, the J end by 0 bases, with 16 bases between. The CDR3 is 16 residues long. The CDR3 coding sequence is TGTGCCAGCAATAAGAATCCCCTACAAGCCAAAAACATTCAGTACTTC. Amino acids: CASNKNPLQAKNIQYF.

The rearrangement joins TRBV9 to TRBJ2-1, with D unresolved. The length of the CDR3 is 15 residues. The germline V gene has CDR1 SGDLS and CDR2 YYNGEE. V lost 3 bases and J 6 bases, leaving 16 bases between the germline ends. CDR3 sequence reads: CASSDPTTSGNEQFF. CDR3 bases: TGTGCCAGCAGCGACCCGACGACCTCGGGCAATGAGCAGTTCTTC. The full variable domain, completed using reference TRBV9 and TRBJ2-1, is DSGVTQTPKHLITATGQRVTLRCSPRSGDLSVYWYQQSLDQGLQFLIQYYNGEERAKGNILERFSAQQFPDLHSELNLSSLELGDSALYFCASSDPTTSGNEQFFGPGTRLTVL.

This rearrangement joins TRBV6-5 to TRBJ1-1; D is perhaps TRBD1 (5 bases). This CDR3 region has 12 residues. Trimming took off 7 bases at V and 14 bases at J, with 20 bases between the two ends. Per the germline V gene, CDR1 is MNHEY and CDR2 is SVGAGI. The CDR3 spells CASTTLGGKSFF. The CDR3 DNA reads TGTGCCAGCACCACCCTGGGGGGGAAGAGCTTCTTT.

The chain is built from TRBV28 and TRBJ2-3; D gene unclear. Between the trimmed V and J ends, which lost 4 bases and 4 bases, there was a span of 9 bases. The CDR3 spans 13 residues. The germline V gene has CDR1 MDHEN and CDR2 SYDVKM. The CDR3 here is CASSWPFPDTQYF. CDR3 coding DNA: TGTGCCAGCAGTTGGCCCTTCCCAGATACGCAGTATTTT.

The rearrangement links TRBV28 to TRBJ2-7; D is uncertain. CDR1 MDHEN and CDR2 SYDVKM come from the germline V gene. The CDR3 runs 12 residues. V was trimmed by 4 bases and J by 1 base, leaving 5 bases between them. CDR3 in amino acids: CASSSPSYEQYF. DNA for the CDR3: TGTGCCAGCAGTTCTCCATCCTACGAGCAGTACTTC.

The rearrangement uses TRBV21-1 and TRBJ1-2. TRBV21-1 is a pseudogene locus. This CDR3 spans 16 amino acids. Written as DNA, the CDR3 is TGTGCCAGCAGCAAAGAACTGAGTCAGGAGCTCTATGGCTACACCTTC. This translates into CASSKELSQELYGYTF.

J is TRBJ1-6 and V is TRBV27; no reliable D call. With 3 bases removed from V and 6 bases from J, the gap between germline ends came to 12 bases. Germline CDR1 MNHEY, CDR2 SMNVEV (reference sequence). The CDR3 has 15 amino acids. In DNA, the CDR3 is TGTGCCAGCAGTTTCGAAGGGTCTCCTAATTCACCCCTCCACTTT. Encoded protein: CASSFEGSPNSPLHF.

The V gene is TRBV6-2 or TRBV6-3, the J gene TRBJ1-5, with D maybe TRBD1 (5 bases). The CDR3 has 14 residues. V lost 2 bases and J lost 2, with 7 bases in between. Per the germline V gene, CDR1 is MNHEY and CDR2 is SVGEGT. This CDR3 reads CASSYQGGNQPQHF. As DNA, the CDR3 is TGTGCCAGCAGTTACCAGGGAGGCAATCAGCCCCAGCATTTT.

J is TRBJ1-1 and V is TRBV3-1 (or the pseudogene TRBV3-2); D ambiguous. CDR1 LGHDT and CDR2 YNNKEL come from the germline V gene (reference sequence). Between the trimmed V and J ends, which lost 0 bases and 9 bases, there was a span of 8 bases. This CDR3 is 12 amino acids long. Written as DNA, the CDR3 is TGTGCCAGCAGCCAAGATGCACAGAAAGCTTTCTTT. The encoded protein is CASSQDAQKAFF.

This clone was detected only once. This rearrangement joins TRBV28 to TRBJ1-5; no definite D call. This CDR3 contains 13 residues. Looked up from germline, CDR1 is MDHEN and CDR2 is SYDVKM. Trimming pared 7 bases from V and 2 bases from J, leaving 9 bases between. DNA of the CDR3: TGTGCCAGCATCTCATGGGGCAATCAGCCCCAGCATTTT. Translation gives CASISWGNQPQHF.

This chain links TRBV7-6 with TRBJ1-1; D is undetermined. Trimming left V 5 bases short and J 0 bases short, with 16 bases between. There are 16 residues in the CDR3. Germline CDR1 SGHVS, CDR2 FNYEAQ. The CDR3 sequence is CASSPEVQFMNTEAFF. Here the CDR3 DNA reads TGTGCCAGCAGCCCCGAGGTACAGTTCATGAACACTGAAGCTTTCTTT.

DNA of the CDR3: TGTGCCAGTAGTATTGAAGGACGTTACGAGCAGTACTTC. It is translated as CASSIEGRYEQYF. V gene TRBV19 combines with J gene TRBJ2-7; D gene ambiguous. The ends were cut back, 3 bases at V and 4 bases at J, with 10 bases in the middle. CDR1 is LNHDA, CDR2 SQIVND, per germline (reference sequence). This CDR3 is 13 amino acids long.

This chain connects TRBV11-2 to TRBJ1-6; the match to TRBD1 covers 8 bases. Unmatched junction bases numbered 9, after V lost 6 bases and J lost 8 bases. CDR1 and CDR2 (germline): SGHAT, FQNNGV. The CDR3 contains 15 residues. The CDR3 DNA reads TGTGCCAGCAGATGGACAGGGCGTCGCGATTCACCCCTCCACTTT. This translates into CASRWTGRRDSPLHF. Complete variable domain (other parts from reference TRBV11-2 and TRBJ1-6): EAGVAQSPRYKIIEKRQSVAFWCNPISGHATLYWYQQILGQGPKLLIQFQNNGVVDDSQLPKDRFSAERLKGVDSTLKIQPAKLEDSAVYLCASRWTGRRDSPLHFGNGTRLTVT.

The chain links TRBV19 to TRBJ1-2; D is ambiguous. Germline V gives CDR1 LNHDA, CDR2 SQIVND (reference sequence). The V end lost 5 bases, the J end lost 1 base, and 11 bases lay between the germline ends. CDR3 length: 14 amino acids. CDR3 DNA: TGTGCCAGTAGTGAATTCAGCTATAACTATGGCTACACCTTC. Protein product: CASSEFSYNYGYTF. The full variable domain, in which reference TRBV19 and TRBJ1-2 provide the parts outside the CDR3, is DGGITQSPKYLFRKEGQNVTLSCEQNLNHDAMYWYRQDPGQGLRLIYYSQIVNDFQKGDIAEGYSVSREKKESFPLTVTSAQKNPTAFYLCASSEFSYNYGYTFGSGTRLTVV.

This chain joins TRBV18 and TRBJ2-5, with a possible D match to TRBD1 (6 bases). Germline V gene sequence: CDR1 KGHSH, CDR2 LQKENI. The CDR3 is 16 residues long. V dropped 0 bases and J dropped 2 bases, with 13 bases sitting between them. DNA of the CDR3: TGTGCCAGCTCACCACCCCTAGCAGGGGCGCAAGAGACCCAGTACTTC. This encodes CASSPPLAGAQETQYF. Based on the CDR3 plus reference TRBV18 and TRBJ2-5, the full variable domain is NAGVMQNPRHLVRRRGQEARLRCSPMKGHSHVYWYRQLPEEGLKFMVYLQKENIIDESGMPKERFSAEFPKEGPSILRIQQVVRGDSAAYFCASSPPLAGAQETQYFGPGTRLLVL.